This TCR beta chain was identified in a study of post-analysis software for immune sequencing data. Study-level background: The cohort encompassed relapsing-remitting, secondary progressive and progressive-relapsing multiple sclerosis disease courses. Study-wide results and limits: For normalized Chao1 diversity, multiple sclerosis patients scored significantly lower than controls did. Samples prepared in the same batch strongly co-clustered by F measure. Relative to controls, patients had about five TRBV segments at higher frequency, with TRBV5-6, TRBV5-1 and TRBV20-1 among these.

Germline V gene lookup returns CDR1 DFQATT and CDR2 SNEGSKA (reference sequence). The CDR3 sequence is 14 residues long. Trimming left V 5 bases short and J 3 bases short, with 14 bases between. Regarding this clonotype: The target antigen is unknown.

cDNA libraries of TCR beta carried unique molecular identifiers. MiXCR, applied by TCRdb to the PCR reads, yields one record per CDR3 protein. The sample holds about 820,000 distinct CDR3 sequences; roughly half are singletons and the top ten take approximately 4.5%. V usage is TRBV20-1 and J usage is TRBJ2-1; either TRBD1 or TRBD2 may supply D (6 bases each). What was sequenced was blood. This clonotype was obtained from a girl between 10 and 17 years old with multiple sclerosis. CDR3 sequence: CSARGGPNYNEQFF. DNA for the CDR3: TGCAGTGCTCGAGGGGGGCCCAACTACAATGAGCAGTTCTTC.